This T cell receptor beta chain was observed in a study of blood T cell repertoires in COVID-19. The CDR3 covers 16 residues. V gave up 4 bases and J gave up 3 bases; unmatched junction bases: 12. The germline V gene encodes CDR1 LGHDT and CDR2 YNNKEL (reference sequence). Only in-frame clones appear in the TCRdb table, and some are missing; sequencing was by immunoSEQ multiplex PCR. The data show 250,000 or so clones, over 70% seen once. The V and J genes are TRBV3-1 (or the pseudogene TRBV3-2) and TRBJ2-7; 7 nucleotides match TRBD2. The sequenced sample consisted of PBMCs or T cells enriched from blood (not recorded which). The TCR was taken from a woman aged 40 to 50 who had been exposed to COVID-19. The CDR3 DNA is TGTGCCAGCAGCCGGGCAACTAGCGTCAGAGGCTACGAGCAGTACTTC. Protein product: CASSRATSVRGYEQYF.